This T cell receptor beta chain derives from a study of response to subunit inactivated influenza vaccine. TCRdb ran MiXCR on the RT-PCR reads and lists one entry per CDR3 protein. Of about 170,000 distinct CDR3 sequences listed, less than 15% are singletons. Many counts were recorded for this clonotype. Germline V gene sequence: CDR1 WSHSY, CDR2 SAAADI. The CDR3 consists of 16 residues. Trimming cost V 3 bases and J 4 bases, with 18 bases left between them. The data also belong to a second study, concerning T cells expressing NK-cell markers. From that paper: cDNA encoding TCR beta was synthesized via 5'RACE template switching incorporating UMIs. Just one sequenced donor of eight was HCMV-seronegative, while seven were seropositive. Similarly, these clonotypes led the CD3+CD56-NKG2C+ fraction as well in four donors.

The specimen was CD8+ T cells sorted from PBMCs, collected 11 to 12 days after vaccination. The rearrangement uses TRBV10-2 and TRBJ1-2; D gene ambiguous. This clonotype originated in a man in his fifties or sixties who received an inactivated influenza vaccine. The DNA of the CDR3 is TGCGCCAGCAGTGAACACGAAAGGCTCGGGGTCTATGGCTACACCTTC. It encodes CASSEHERLGVYGYTF.